This T cell receptor (beta chain) was retrieved from a study of blood T cell repertoires in COVID-19 (dated by TCRdb to about 2020). Background on the whole study: The collaborator samples originated in the United States, Italy and Spain and spanned the acute and convalescent phases of COVID-19. A freely available public database, intended as a resource for researchers studying the immune response to SARS-CoV-2, is where the repertoires were released. The material from the prospective study consisted of cDNA or gDNA derived from T cells, B-cell-depleted T cells, or PBMCs. Samples came from the ongoing ImmuneRACE study (first 160 participants) plus 1,254 subjects from 6 global collaborators. Deeply sampled blood TCRbeta repertoires from subjects exposed to, actively infected with, or recovered from COVID-19 were included in the dataset. Sample metadata almost always included a de-identified subject ID, COVID-19 status, age in years and sex. Where available, HLA class I and class II types were taken from metadata supplied by the sample provider and were not determined by assay-based typing.

Participants in the prospective study were enrolled through a virtual design, were aged roughly 18 to 100 years, and lived in roughly 25 United States geographic areas. Cohort assignment in the prospective study relied on participant-reported clinical history from a screening survey and a study questionnaire. For ImmuneRACE Cohort 3, a participant was defined as recovered based on two consecutive negative NP/OP PCR tests, clearance by a healthcare professional, or resolution of symptoms. In the prospective study, mobile phlebotomists collected whole blood, serum and a nasopharyngeal or oropharyngeal swab from each participant. Additional blood draws and questionnaires over an approximately 2-month period could optionally be provided by prospective study participants. Blood samples from the prospective study were shipped frozen or at room temperature prior to DNA extraction. TCRbeta CDR3 regions were amplified from genomic DNA using the immunoSEQ Assay, a bias-controlled multiplex PCR. Regarding the original processing steps: The number of nucleated cells in each sample was estimated from the amplification of reference gene primers within the assay. Sequence reads were collapsed and filtered to measure the absolute abundance of every unique TCRbeta CDR3 rearrangement. For each sample, productive Simpson clonality was calculated by taking the square root of Simpson's diversity index across productive rearrangements. In its TCRdb copy, this immuneACCESS table keeps in-frame sequences only and misses some clones. Where compared with another copy, unresolved V genes explain less than half of these, and the others have no known cause. For V, J and clone size, that table is used; D and trimming come from the DNA. The sample table lists more than 350,000 clones, 75% to 90% of them with a count of one. Over 0.95% of the sample is taken by the ten largest.

V is pared back by 3 bases and J by 0 bases, with 9 bases lying between the germline termini. Including the terminal cysteine and phenylalanine, the CDR3 comprises 15 residues. The CDR3 DNA has 45 bases and is translated from base 1. Based on the germline V gene, the CDR1 and CDR2 sequences are SGDLS and YYNGEE. In the case of this clone: It lacks a known antigen. Base qualities are missing; no much larger clone stands one base away.

Summary of the overall study and its limitations: How much clinical and demographic metadata was included differed by source and by participant, and the metadata was provided uncurated.

The chain is made from TRBV9 and TRBJ2-2, with TRBD2 as a weak D call on 6 bases. This TCR was sampled from a man between 18 and 35 years old who had recovered from COVID-19. Source material: PBMCs or T cells enriched from blood (not recorded which). The DNA is as follows: TGTGCCAGCAGCGGCGGGGACCCGAACACCGGGGAGCTGTTTTTT. It translates as CASSGGDPNTGELFF.